The entry that follows covers one T cell receptor beta chain sequence. In this sample, this clone turned up a few times. Its antigen has not been determined. Nothing much larger sits one base from this clone, and base qualities are not available. The sample is drawn from a study of shared clonotypes between healthy human individuals (dated by TCRdb to the early 2020s). Turning to the overall study: The cohort included a few men and a couple of women between 18 and 49 years of age. For each donor, CD4 naive and CD4 memory were each run on three plates, CD8 naive on two plates, and CD8 memory on one plate. To estimate repertoire size and how much clonotype sharing occurs between individuals, the study deeply sequenced the blood TCR repertoires of about 5 healthy adults. Libraries were prepared and TCR repertoires were sequenced by different laboratories using diverse techniques, in order to increase sequencing depth and limit assay-specific biases. Each donor's leukapheresis produced roughly between roughly 0.94 and 9.5 billion PBMCs.

Using the deep immunoSEQ assay, multiplex PCR amplified TCR CDR3 regions from genomic DNA. Extracted genomic DNA from each cell subset was distributed evenly across all wells of several immunoSEQ 96-well plates, and each plate was treated as a replicate. For sorted subsets, 150 to 200 ng genomic DNA, equal to about 30,000 T cell genomes, was loaded into each replicate PCR. The purified libraries were quantified using a Qubit 3.0 fluorometer, sized with a Bioanalyzer 2100, and then quantified again using the KAPA Library Quantification kit. Every immunoSEQ 96-well plate was sequenced on a separate single-read 150-cycle Illumina NextSeq 550 flow cell. As for the original processing: Because the immunoSEQ output held only junctional sequences and lacked quality scores, the filtering could not match the filtering applied to full-length reads. To assign V/J genes and CDR3, sequences were annotated using PyIR, a Python wrapper for IgBLAST v1.9, with IMGT germline references. Reads were removed for weak V/J assignments (E-value above 1e-6), missing CDR3, stop codons, out-of-frame junctions, or ambiguous translated residues. V3J clonotypes were defined as sequences sharing the same inferred V gene, J gene, and CDR3 amino acid sequence. The percentage overlap between two repertoires was calculated by dividing the number of shared unique clonotypes by the size of the smaller repertoire. Richness of each repertoire was evaluated using RTK rarefaction, the Chao1 estimator, and Recon v2.1 estimates of unobserved clonotypes. For all TCRbeta clonotypes obtained by the gDNA method from several donors, generation probabilities were computed with OLGA. Held by TCRdb, this immuneACCESS table contains in-frame sequences only and omits some clones. Under half of the omission traces to an unresolved V gene where checked; the cause of the rest is unknown. The V and J calls and clone size come from that table; D and trimming were worked out from the DNA. The sample has roughly 2.5 million clones on record, more than 80% of them singletons. The ten top clones hold over 0.12% of the sample.

There are 12 amino acids in the CDR3, from cysteine to phenylalanine inclusive. Only the CDR3 part of the read is kept: 36 bases, read in frame from the first base. CDR1 and CDR2, per the germline V gene (reference sequence), are GTSNPN and SVGIG. A distance of 9 bases separates the germline ends of V and J, which lose 2 bases and 7 bases respectively. What the research found in general, with its limitations: Sharing across several donors was observed for around 5% of naive CD4, less than 4% of naive CD8, 2.3% of memory CD4, and roughly 0.4% of memory CD8 clonotypes. Pairwise subsampling led to the expectation that sequencing depth would affect the degree of clonotype sharing among donors. Clonotypes shared by all four sorted-subset donors showed higher generation probabilities than non-shared clonotypes. Because the study included only a small number of donors, the genetic and exposure-history diversity represented was limited. Rarefaction of sorted-subset datasets indicated incomplete sequencing despite the large sequencing depth. Naive subsets generally had larger estimated clonotype richness than memory subsets. Sampling was restricted to blood, and TCR repertoires in tissues likely differ from the TCR repertoires found in blood.

The donors were healthy, HIV-negative adults with no recently reported acute infections or vaccinations. Only Caucasian adults living in Nashville, Tennessee, USA were represented among the donors. Magnetic negative selection was used to enrich CD4+ T cells, after which naive cells were positively selected on CD45RA and the negative fraction became the memory subset. Blood was obtained by leukapheresis, after which PBMCs were separated by Ficoll-Histopaque density gradient centrifugation and cryopreserved in liquid nitrogen vapor phase. Purity and quantity of every magnetically sorted T cell population were checked by analytical flow cytometry. Genomic DNA was isolated from every sorted fraction and measured by UV absorbance on a Nanodrop 2000c.

Sequencing was carried out using naive CD4+ T cells sorted from blood. Reading the label with the study, this specimen's cell subset or site is: CD45RA+ positively selected. The rearranged chain carries TRBV30 and TRBJ1-5; no confident D gene assignment can be made. The TCR originated in a man aged 18 to 29 in good health. Read as DNA, the sequence is TGTGCCTGGAGTCACATTCAACAGCCCCAGCATTTT. Its protein reads: CAWSHIQQPQHF. The variable domain in full, with residues beyond the CDR3 obtained from the reference TRBV30 and TRBJ1-5 genes, is SQTIHQWPATLVQPVGSPLSLECTVEGTSNPNLYWYRQAAGRGLQLLFYSVGIGQISSEVPQNLSASRPQDRQFILSSKKLLLSDSGFYLCAWSHIQQPQHFGDGTRLSIL.